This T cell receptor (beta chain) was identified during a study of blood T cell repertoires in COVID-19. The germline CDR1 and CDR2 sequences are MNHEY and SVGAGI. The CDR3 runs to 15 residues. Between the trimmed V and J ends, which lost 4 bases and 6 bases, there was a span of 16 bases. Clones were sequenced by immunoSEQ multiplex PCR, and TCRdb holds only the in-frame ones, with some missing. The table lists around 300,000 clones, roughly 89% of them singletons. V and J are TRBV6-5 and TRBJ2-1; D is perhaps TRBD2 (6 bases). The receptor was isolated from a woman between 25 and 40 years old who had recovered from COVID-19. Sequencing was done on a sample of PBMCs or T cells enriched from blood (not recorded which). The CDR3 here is CASSSPAGSINEQFF. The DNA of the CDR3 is TGTGCCAGCAGTTCCCCTGCGGGATCAATCAATGAGCAGTTCTTC.